The sequence of this TCR beta chain was determined in a study of cytomegalovirus exposure and HLA in healthy donors. The CDR3 sequence is 14 residues long. Germline assignment: CDR1 MDHEN and CDR2 SYDVKM. V was shortened by 6 bases and J by 1 base, with 12 bases between the two germline ends. Study-level points and caveats: Across donors, most TCRs were seen rarely, yet some public ones were widespread. Of the V segments, some could not be distinguished, including TRBV6-2 and TRBV6-3, and were excluded.

Use of 60 Vbeta and 13 Jbeta primers characterized the PCR. Only in-frame clones appear in the TCRdb table, and some are missing; sequencing was by immunoSEQ multiplex PCR. The table records some 77,000 clones, over 70% of them present only once. On this clone itself: Its antigen is not known.

The sequence was collected from a woman aged 35 to 49 in good health and CMV-seropositive. The genes are TRBV28 and TRBJ2-5; the D is unclear. The sample comprised PBMCs. CDR3 region: CASSPVFGQETQYF. In DNA, the CDR3 is TGTGCCAGCAGCCCGGTGTTCGGCCAAGAGACCCAGTACTTC.